The 32 T cell receptor beta chains presented below share a single source sample, sequenced in a study of shared clonotypes between healthy human individuals. Data came from immunoSEQ multiplex PCR; TCRdb stores just in-frame clones and leaves some out. Among hundreds of thousands of clones, around 96% were seen once, and the ten largest hold more than 0.085%. CD45RO negativity and positive selection for CCR7 defined naive CD8 cells, a population that excluded terminally differentiated effector memory CD45RA+ cells. Sample: naive CD8+ T cells sorted from blood. These receptor sequences come from a woman between 25 and 40 years old in good health.

This chain joins TRBV29-1 and TRBJ2-3, with D perhaps being TRBD1 or TRBD2 (5 bases each). CDR3 length equals 17 residues. Germline CDR1 reads SQVTM; CDR2 reads ANQGSEA. V gave up 5 bases and J gave up 3 bases, with 24 bases separating them. CDR3 nucleotides: TGCAGCGTTATGGGGGAAGATCGGTTATTAGCTACAGATACGCAGTATTTT. Translated, it gives CSVMGEDRLLATDTQYF.

The chain recombines TRBV28 with TRBJ2-7; D is uncertain. In germline, CDR1 is MDHEN, CDR2 SYDVKM. The CDR3 consists of 14 residues. The ends were cut back, 7 bases at V and 0 bases at J, with 13 bases in the middle. CDR3 residues: CASNWPGSSYEQYF. The CDR3 nucleotides are TGTGCCAGCAACTGGCCTGGAAGCTCCTACGAGCAGTACTTC.

This chain joins TRBV6-1 and TRBJ1-4; D uncertain. Germline values: CDR1 MNHNS, CDR2 SASEGT. The CDR3 totals 13 residues. V shed 2 bases and J shed 5 bases, with 6 bases lying between them. The CDR3: CASSELGNEKLFF. The CDR3 nucleotides read TGTGCCAGCAGTGAACTGGGGAATGAAAAACTGTTTTTT.

V and J are TRBV5-5 and TRBJ2-7; 9 bases map to TRBD1. In germline, CDR1 is SGHKS, CDR2 YYEKEE (reference sequence). After removal of 4 bases from V and 3 bases from J, the junction contained 14 bases not matched to a gene. The CDR3 sequence is 17 residues long. CDR3 nucleotides: TGTGCCAGCAGCCCTAGACTGGACAGGGGACTAAACTACGAGCAGTACTTC. Residues: CASSPRLDRGLNYEQYF.

CDR3 loop: CASSEDISNEQFF. The CDR3 region has the DNA TGCGCCAGCAGTGAGGACATATCCAATGAGCAGTTCTTC. The chain uses TRBV10-1 and TRBJ2-1; no reliable D call. The germline V gene encodes CDR1 WNHNN and CDR2 SYGVQD (reference sequence). Trimming stripped 2 bases from V and 6 bases from J, with 8 bases between. The CDR3 contains 13 residues.

J is TRBJ2-7 and V is TRBV7-6, with D maybe TRBD1 (6 bases). This CDR3 has 12 amino acids. The V gene's germline CDR1 is SGHVS and CDR2 FNYEAQ. V was cut by 2 bases and J by 5 bases, with 7 bases left in between. CDR3 residues: CASSLHRDEQYF. In DNA, the CDR3 is TGTGCCAGCAGCTTACACAGGGACGAGCAGTACTTC.

This chain joins TRBV15 and TRBJ2-7, with D possibly being TRBD1 (6 bases). From germline, CDR1 is LNHNV and CDR2 YYDKDF (reference sequence). This CDR3 has 13 residues. Between the trimmed V and J ends, which lost 3 bases and 6 bases, there was a span of 12 bases. CDR3: CATSSYRVVEQYF. CDR3 coding DNA: TGTGCCACCAGCAGCTACAGGGTTGTCGAGCAGTACTTC.

CDR3 region: CASSLGTRWYF. As DNA, the CDR3 is TGTGCCAGCAGCTTGGGGACCAGGTGGTACTTC. V and J are TRBV7-9 and TRBJ2-4; D is perhaps TRBD1 or TRBD2 (5 bases each). CDR3 length: 11 residues. Looked up from germline, CDR1 is SEHNR and CDR2 is FQNEAQ (reference sequence). The germline V and J ends were trimmed by 3 bases and 15 bases, with 12 bases remaining between them.

This clone was picked up one time. Here the CDR3 reads CASSELAGGPHNEQFF. The CDR3 region has the DNA TGTGCCAGCAGCGAACTAGCGGGAGGGCCCCACAATGAGCAGTTCTTC. The chain carries TRBV7-9 and TRBJ2-1; 13 nucleotides agree with TRBD2. CDR3 length: 16 amino acids. The V and J ends lost 5 bases and 5 bases, in that order; junction bases with no gene match: 6. Per the germline V gene, CDR1 is SEHNR and CDR2 is FQNEAQ (reference sequence). Complete variable domain (other parts from reference TRBV7-9 and TRBJ2-1): DTGVSQNPRHKITKRGQNVTFRCDPISEHNRLYWYRQTLGQGPEFLTYFQNEAQLEKSRLLSDRFSAERPKGSFSTLEIQRTEQGDSAMYLCASSELAGGPHNEQFFGPGTRLTVL.

The chain joins TRBV11-3 to TRBJ2-5; D unresolved. The CDR3 contains 13 residues. CDR1 SGHNT and CDR2 YENEEA come from the germline V gene. The V gene lost 5 bases and the J gene lost 5 bases, with 12 bases spanning the gap. In nucleotides, the CDR3 is TGTGCCAGCAGCGAAGACACAGAGGAGACCCAGTACTTC. The encoded protein is CASSEDTEETQYF.

The chain links TRBV28 to TRBJ1-4; TRBD1 matches at 9 bases. V lost 7 bases to trimming and J lost 11 bases; unmatched junction nucleotides: 11. Per germline, CDR1 MDHEN and CDR2 SYDVKM. This CDR3 is 14 amino acids long. CDR3 coding DNA: TGTGCCAGCACTAAGACAGGGGGGACGGGGAAACTGTTTTTT. It specifies CASTKTGGTGKLFF. Supplemented by reference TRBV28 and TRBJ1-4, the full variable domain reads DVKVTQSSRYLVKRTGEKVFLECVQDMDHENMFWYRQDPGLGLRLIYFSYDVKMKEKGDIPEGYSVSREKKERFSLILESASTNQTSMYLCASTKTGGTGKLFFGSGTQLSVL.

V is TRBV28 and J is TRBJ2-2, with 9 bases lining up with TRBD2. V gave up 5 bases and J gave up 1 base; unmatched junction bases: 11. CDR1 is MDHEN, CDR2 SYDVKM, per germline. This CDR3 spans 18 amino acids. The CDR3 DNA follows: TGTGCCAGCAGTCAATCCTATATAGCGGGAGAGAACACCGGGGAGCTGTTTTTT. Protein: CASSQSYIAGENTGELFF.

This clone was found once. The chain carries TRBV4-2 and TRBJ2-1; 7 bases are shared with TRBD2. The trim removed 0 bases at V and 3 bases at J, leaving 8 bases unmatched. This CDR3 is 17 amino acids long. Looked up from germline, CDR1 is LGHNA and CDR2 is YNFKEQ. CDR3 sequence: CASSQDGLAVVYNEQFF. DNA of the CDR3: TGTGCCAGCAGCCAAGATGGCCTAGCGGTCGTCTACAATGAGCAGTTCTTC.

The rearrangement uses TRBV27 and TRBJ2-7; 11 bases are a match to TRBD2. The CDR3 totals 13 residues. Germline V lookup: CDR1 MNHEY, CDR2 SMNVEV (reference sequence). Trimming removed 6 bases from V and 2 bases from J; junction bases left unmatched: 0. CDR3 amino acids: CASRGLAAYEQYF. The CDR3 region has the DNA TGTGCCAGCAGGGGACTAGCGGCCTACGAGCAGTACTTC.

The chain couples TRBV7-8 to TRBJ2-7, with 14 bases that match TRBD2. The CDR3 extends over 15 amino acids. Germline assignment: CDR1 SGHVS and CDR2 FQNEAQ. Unmatched junction bases numbered 4, after V lost 4 bases and J lost 5 bases. The CDR3 loop reads CASSWTSGRRNEQYF. In DNA, the CDR3 is TGTGCCAGCAGCTGGACTAGCGGGAGGAGGAACGAGCAGTACTTC. Full variable domain (missing parts from reference TRBV7-8 and TRBJ2-7): GAGVSQSPRYKVAKRGQDVALRCDPISGHVSLFWYQQALGQGPEFLTYFQNEAQLDKSGLPSDRFFAERPEGSVSTLKIQRTQQEDSAVYLCASSWTSGRRNEQYFGPGTRLTVT.

This sequence joins TRBV5-4 and TRBJ2-5; TRBD2 might be the D (6 bases). The V end lost 0 bases, the J end lost 0 bases, and 6 bases lay between the germline ends. The germline V gene encodes CDR1 SGHNT and CDR2 YYREEE (reference sequence). This CDR3 spans 14 amino acids. CDR3 sequence reads: CASSLGDYQETQYF. The CDR3 DNA reads TGTGCCAGCAGCTTGGGGGACTACCAAGAGACCCAGTACTTC.

This chain connects TRBV20-1 to TRBJ2-7, with D perhaps matching TRBD2 (6 bases). Germline lookup yields CDR1 DFQATT and CDR2 SNEGSKA (reference sequence). The CDR3 runs to 10 residues. CDR3 nucleotides: TGCGACGGGAGCTCATACGAGCAGTACTTC. It is translated as CDGSSYEQYF.

This chain links TRBV27 with TRBJ1-2, with 7 nucleotides matching TRBD1. V dropped 4 bases and J dropped 3; count of bases not matched to a gene: 2. In germline, CDR1 is MNHEY, CDR2 SMNVEV (reference sequence). The CDR3 sequence is 13 residues long. The CDR3 loop reads CASSSGTDYGYTF. In DNA form, the CDR3 reads TGTGCCAGCAGTTCCGGGACAGACTATGGCTACACCTTC.

This clone was seen just once. The chain recombines TRBV7-9 with TRBJ1-2; 12 bases fit TRBD1. The CDR3 totals 16 residues. Germline V gene sequence: CDR1 SEHNR, CDR2 FQNEAQ (reference sequence). The V and J ends lost 5 bases and 8 bases, in that order; junction bases with no gene match: 12. CDR3 DNA: TGTGCCAGCAGCCCCGCAAAGGGACAGGGGGCGGACGGCTACACCTTC. Its protein is CASSPAKGQGADGYTF. The whole variable domain, remainder taken from reference TRBV7-9 and TRBJ1-2, is DTGVSQNPRHKITKRGQNVTFRCDPISEHNRLYWYRQTLGQGPEFLTYFQNEAQLEKSRLLSDRFSAERPKGSFSTLEIQRTEQGDSAMYLCASSPAKGQGADGYTFGSGTRLTVV.

This clone was counted a single time. The rearrangement joins TRBV5-4 to TRBJ1-2, with a weak D call TRBD1 (6 bases). This CDR3 is 12 amino acids long. Trimming removed 7 bases at V and 6 bases at J, with 13 bases between. The germline gives CDR1 SGHNT, CDR2 YYREEE (reference sequence). In DNA form, the CDR3 reads TGTGCCAGCCAAAAGGACAGTGATGGCTACACCTTC. It encodes CASQKDSDGYTF.

The chain uses TRBV4-1 and TRBJ2-3, with a tentative D call TRBD1 (6 bases). Germline CDR1 is MGHRA and CDR2 is YSYEKL. The V end was cut by 1 base, the J end by 7 bases, with 15 bases between. The CDR3 consists of 15 residues. CDR3 in DNA: TGCGCCAGCAGCCAAGCCTCCCAGGGGACAAATACGCAGTATTTT. Translated: CASSQASQGTNTQYF.

This clone occurred once. The V gene is TRBV19, the J gene TRBJ2-7; 7 nucleotides agree with TRBD2. Trimming cost V 5 bases and J 3 bases; bases outside gene matches: 10. Germline V gives CDR1 LNHDA, CDR2 SQIVND (reference sequence). The CDR3 covers 15 residues. CDR3 nucleotides: TGTGCCAGTAGTTGGGGGGGAGGGAAGAACTACGAGCAGTACTTC. Translation: CASSWGGGKNYEQYF.

The chain carries TRBV4-1 and TRBJ1-2, with 7 bases fitting TRBD1. The V and J ends lost 4 bases and 5 bases, in that order; junction bases with no gene match: 1. This CDR3 is 12 amino acids long. CDR1 is MGHRA, CDR2 YSYEKL, per germline. As DNA, the CDR3 is TGCGCCAGCAGCCCGACAGGGTATGGCTACACCTTC. It specifies CASSPTGYGYTF.

This clone was observed once. This chain uses TRBV5-4 with TRBJ1-6, with no clear D. V was shortened by 2 bases and J by 7 bases, with 10 bases between the two germline ends. The CDR3 loop spans 14 amino acids. Germline CDR1 and CDR2: SGHNT and YYREEE (reference sequence). The CDR3 nucleotides read TGTGCCAGCAGCTTTCCAGGAGCGAATTCACCCCTCCACTTT. Amino acid sequence: CASSFPGANSPLHF.

The gene calls are TRBV7-6 and TRBJ1-2; no reliable D call. Germline V CDR1 and CDR2: SGHVS, FNYEAQ. CDR3 size: 15 residues. The V end lost 1 base, the J end lost 4 bases, and 13 bases lay between the germline ends. CDR3 sequence reads: CASSLELSGVYGYTF. CDR3 bases: TGTGCCAGCAGCTTAGAGCTCTCTGGGGTCTATGGCTACACCTTC.

The V call is TRBV4-1, the J call TRBJ1-6; maybe TRBD1 (5 bases). CDR3 length: 15 amino acids. CDR1 and CDR2 (germline): MGHRA, YSYEKL. V lost 4 bases, J lost 7 bases, and 14 bases lay in between. CDR3 sequence reads: CASSPRWRDNSPLHF. CDR3 coding DNA: TGCGCCAGCAGCCCGAGGTGGAGGGACAATTCACCCCTCCACTTT.

This clone came up once. The chain uses TRBV7-8 and TRBJ2-1; D is perhaps TRBD2 (6 bases). CDR1 and CDR2 (germline): SGHVS, FQNEAQ. The CDR3 covers 15 residues. The ends were cut back, 1 base at V and 4 bases at J, with 11 bases in the middle. The CDR3 sequence is CASSLVADAYNEQFF. The CDR3 nucleotides are TGTGCCAGCAGCTTAGTAGCGGACGCTTACAATGAGCAGTTCTTC.

This clone was detected once. The same CDR3 can be traced to other DNA sequences in this sample. Here the CDR3 reads CASRLAYNEQFF. The CDR3 nucleotides are TGTGCCAGCAGGCTAGCCTACAATGAGCAGTTCTTC. This chain connects TRBV7-9 to TRBJ2-1; no reliable D call. The CDR3 extends over 12 amino acids. Germline-derived CDR1 and CDR2 are SEHNR and FQNEAQ (reference sequence). Between the trimmed V and J ends, which lost 6 bases and 2 bases, there was a span of 5 bases.

V usage is TRBV6-1 and J usage is TRBJ2-7; 9 bases map to TRBD1. CDR3 length equals 15 residues. Germline lookup yields CDR1 MNHNS and CDR2 SASEGT. J was trimmed by 1 base and V by 3 bases; bases with no gene match: 4. In DNA, the CDR3 is TGTGCCAGCAGTGAGGGACAGGGTCAATCCTACGAGCAGTACTTC. The encoded protein is CASSEGQGQSYEQYF.

This chain links TRBV19 with TRBJ1-1; unclear D gene. Per the germline V gene, CDR1 is LNHDA and CDR2 is SQIVND (reference sequence). V gave up 0 bases and J gave up 1 base, with 6 bases separating them. The CDR3 is 14 residues long. The CDR3 nucleotides are TGTGCCAGTAGTATAGACAGTTCGAACACTGAAGCTTTCTTT. It translates to CASSIDSSNTEAFF.

The chain recombines TRBV6-5 with TRBJ1-4; unclear D gene. The CDR3 has 14 residues. Germline loops: CDR1 MNHEY, CDR2 SVGAGI. Trimming removed 0 bases at V and 6 bases at J, with 8 bases between. CDR3 residues: CASSYSAGDEKLFF. DNA of the CDR3: TGTGCCAGCAGTTACTCTGCCGGGGATGAAAAACTGTTTTTT.

V gene TRBV5-1 combines with J gene TRBJ2-7; D is unresolved. Germline V gene data show CDR1 as SGHRS and CDR2 as YFSETQ. The CDR3 is 14 residues long. V was shortened by 0 bases and J by 2 bases, with 9 bases between the two germline ends. The CDR3 reads CASSLAGSPYEQYF. CDR3 coding DNA: TGCGCCAGCAGCTTGGCAGGTTCTCCCTACGAGCAGTACTTC.